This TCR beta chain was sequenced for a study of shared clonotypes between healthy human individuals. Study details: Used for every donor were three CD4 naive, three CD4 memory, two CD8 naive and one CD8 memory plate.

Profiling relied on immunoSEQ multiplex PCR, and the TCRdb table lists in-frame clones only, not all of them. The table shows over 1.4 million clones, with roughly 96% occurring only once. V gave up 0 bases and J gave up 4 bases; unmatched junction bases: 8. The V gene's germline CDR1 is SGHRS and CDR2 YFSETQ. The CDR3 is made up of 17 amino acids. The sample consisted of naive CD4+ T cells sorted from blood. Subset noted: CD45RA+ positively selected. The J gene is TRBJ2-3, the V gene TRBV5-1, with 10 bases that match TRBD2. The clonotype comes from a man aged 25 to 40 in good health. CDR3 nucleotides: TGCGCCAGCAGCTTGGAAATAGCGGGAGGCCGGGCAGATACGCAGTATTTT. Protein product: CASSLEIAGGRADTQYF.